A selection of T cell receptor beta chains follows, all from one sample in a study of blood T cell repertoires in COVID-19. Here immunoSEQ multiplex PCR was the method, and the copy in TCRdb shows in-frame clones only, minus some. The repertoire holds about 200,000 clones, with around 89% as singletons. The specimen was peripheral blood. The receptor set was obtained from a man aged 40-49 years with active or convalescent COVID-19. CDR3s leave out the opening cysteine and the closing phenylalanine or tryptophan. A D gene is named only where the DNA matches it firmly. Size tells how often a clone was seen (once, few, many) or the class of an expanded clone, and some rows leave it out.

abundance	v_gene	j_gene	d_gene	CDR3aa
.	TRBV3-1/TRBV3-2	TRBJ1-4	.	ASSHNPTGGTEKLF
.	TRBV7-3	TRBJ2-2	TRBD1	ASRATGDGTGELF
once	TRBV10-1	TRBJ1-3	.	ASTLQLNSGNTIY
.	TRBV6-5	TRBJ2-3	TRBD2	ASTRSSGAPDTQY
once	TRBV29-1	TRBJ1-1	.	SSLGPSAEAF
.	TRBV5-1	TRBJ2-1	.	ASTTGSYNEQF
.	TRBV12-3/TRBV12-4	TRBJ1-1	TRBD1	ASSMSGQGEAF
.	TRBV5-1	TRBJ1-6	TRBD1	ASSSGQGLSPLH
.	TRBV5-6	TRBJ2-7	TRBD1	ASSRRTGARPYEQY
once	TRBV14	TRBJ1-1	.	ASSQGGLLLNTEAF
few	TRBV6-6	TRBJ1-5	.	ASSKVRQPQH
.	TRBV9	TRBJ1-2	.	ASSVREAGYT
.	TRBV18	TRBJ2-1	.	ASSPPGGSYNEQF
.	TRBV6-5	TRBJ1-5	.	ASRPDTHDQPQH
.	TRBV6-5	TRBJ1-2	.	ASGRARGVGYGYT
.	TRBV6-2/TRBV6-3	TRBJ1-3	.	ASSLGPTAAGNTIY
.	TRBV7-8	TRBJ2-1	.	ASSGGKGLVNEQF
.	TRBV23-1	TRBJ1-3	TRBD1	ASPGVPGTARLHSGNTIY
once	TRBV28	TRBJ1-1	TRBD1	ASSDREAAF
.	TRBV7-9	TRBJ1-4	TRBD1	ASSPPGQESNEKLF
few	TRBV2	TRBJ1-2	.	ASSGGRGVGGYT
.	TRBV5-1	TRBJ2-7	TRBD2	ASSLSGGEQY
.	TRBV3-1/TRBV3-2	TRBJ2-3	TRBD2	ASSRDYTDTQY
.	TRBV5-4	TRBJ1-1	TRBD1	ASRNGQVTLNTEAF
.	TRBV7-9	TRBJ2-7	TRBD1	ASSSRTGVAGEQY
few	TRBV27	TRBJ1-6	TRBD1	ASSPGQYNSPLH
.	TRBV11-3	TRBJ2-1	TRBD1	ASSPRQGYNEQF
few	TRBV5-5	TRBJ1-1	.	ASSTARQYTEAF
.	TRBV2	TRBJ1-6	TRBD1	ASSELRQGVSPLH
.	TRBV19	TRBJ2-2	.	ASSIFAGKNTGELF
.	TRBV12-3/TRBV12-4	TRBJ1-2	.	ASSNRVGYGYT
.	TRBV19	TRBJ2-2	TRBD1	ASSSPPGQGAGTGELF
.	TRBV9	TRBJ1-6	.	ASSTLSEGPANSPLH
.	TRBV6-2/TRBV6-3	TRBJ1-4	.	ASSRQGATNEKLF
many	TRBV5-1	TRBJ1-1	TRBD1	ASSTGQGVPEAF
once	TRBV11-2	TRBJ2-3	.	ASSPRGDVTDTQY
.	TRBV7-7	TRBJ2-5	TRBD2	ASSSGLGFQETQY
once	TRBV24-1	TRBJ2-1	TRBD2	ATSAALAGGSYNEQF
.	TRBV7-2	TRBJ2-7	.	ASSHGHSSYEQY
.	TRBV9	TRBJ1-2	.	ASSLTDSDYGYT
.	TRBV7-9	TRBJ1-4	.	ASSLVGARDEKLF
.	TRBV15	TRBJ1-1	TRBD1	ATSTGGAGTEAF
.	TRBV4-3	TRBJ2-7	.	ASSQDTRGYEQY
.	TRBV4-1	TRBJ2-1	.	ASSQDVIGQGYDNEQF
once	TRBV12-3/TRBV12-4	TRBJ2-1	.	ATLETNEQF
.	TRBV27	TRBJ1-1	.	ASSREGSNTEAF
.	TRBV9	TRBJ1-6	TRBD1	ASSPRTGDSPLH
few	TRBV6-6	TRBJ2-7	.	ASSNRQAYEQY
.	TRBV11-2	TRBJ1-3	.	ASSFGQTDSGNTIY
.	TRBV6-5	TRBJ1-2	.	ASARDGQFNYGYT
.	TRBV7-3	TRBJ2-1	.	ASSPSATSTHEQF
few	TRBV7-9	TRBJ1-2	.	ASTKAYGYGYT